This T cell receptor (beta chain) stems from a study of T-cell reconstitution after alpha-beta-depleted transplantation in children. The germline CDR1 and CDR2 sequences are MNHNS and SASEGT. This CDR3 is built from 11 residues. V shed 0 bases and J shed 8 bases, with 5 bases lying between them. Preparation of the TCRbeta library used unique molecular identifiers. TCRdb itself ran the PCR reads through MiXCR, one entry per CDR3 protein. Of 440,000 or so distinct CDR3 sequences listed, around two fifths were seen once; the top ten hold 27%. This clonotype has just a few counts. The material sequenced was PBMCs, taken before TCRalphabeta/CD19-depleted stem cell transplant. The clonotype comes from a girl aged 2-10 years with aplastic anemia, due to receive a stem cell transplant. The chain uses TRBV6-1 and TRBJ2-7, with D unresolved. For the CDR3, the DNA is TGTGCCAGCAGTGAAGCGCAGAAGCAGTACTTC. Translation: CASSEAQKQYF.